The clone carrying this T cell receptor (beta chain) was observed at least ten times. What it binds is not known. TCR beta CDR3 regions were amplified from RNA transcripts. With the HTBI primer set, the TCR CDR3 went through a first round of RT-PCR. TCRdb processed the multiplex PCR reads anew with MiXCR; each CDR3 protein has one entry. The top ten hold roughly 7% of the sample, which has about 590,000 distinct CDR3 sequences, approximately 15% seen once. On the basis of clinical symptoms, serum thyroxine and TRAb, thyroid ultrasound and orbital computed tomography, diagnoses were made. This sample was included in a study of T cells in Graves' hyperthyroidism and ophthalmopathy. Across the whole study: Upon initial diagnosis and before any treatment, peripheral blood was collected. Study-level findings and limits: Before onset, ophthalmopathy was predicted by the model a median about six months earlier.

The germline V gene encodes CDR1 MNHEY and CDR2 SMNVEV (reference sequence). V was clipped by 4 bases and J by 9 bases; unmatched bases: 15. The CDR3 totals 16 residues. The receptor was derived from a woman younger than 35 with Graves' ophthalmopathy. This chain joins TRBV27 and TRBJ2-3; 8 bases are shared with TRBD1. The source material was blood. The CDR3 loop is CASSSLDRVGPGTQYF. The DNA for the CDR3 is TGTGCCAGCAGTTCCCTGGACAGGGTAGGCCCCGGAACGCAGTATTTT.